This T cell receptor (beta chain) was profiled in a study of blood T cells in healthy people across ages. This clonotype was seen a few times. A J-beta primer mix and a sample-barcoded 5' primer were used in a second PCR of about 7 to 12 cycles. MiXCR was run by TCRdb on the 5' RACE reads, yielding one entry per CDR3 protein. Counted here are 700,000 to 850,000 distinct CDR3 sequences, 40% to 65% occurring once; the ten biggest clones make up around 41%. Per-sample yields of isolated PBMCs were at least 6 million. The CDR3 totals 14 residues. Per germline, CDR1 DFQATT and CDR2 SNEGSKA (reference sequence). Trimming took 1 base from V and 3 from J; bases not matched to a gene: 4.

This clonotype was sampled from a man aged 80 or over in good health. What was sequenced was blood. The rearrangement joins TRBV20-1 to TRBJ2-7; 9 positions match TRBD1. CDR3 nucleotide sequence: TGCAGTGCTAGAGTAAACAGGGGGCTCTACGAGCAGTACTTC. It is translated as CSARVNRGLYEQYF.